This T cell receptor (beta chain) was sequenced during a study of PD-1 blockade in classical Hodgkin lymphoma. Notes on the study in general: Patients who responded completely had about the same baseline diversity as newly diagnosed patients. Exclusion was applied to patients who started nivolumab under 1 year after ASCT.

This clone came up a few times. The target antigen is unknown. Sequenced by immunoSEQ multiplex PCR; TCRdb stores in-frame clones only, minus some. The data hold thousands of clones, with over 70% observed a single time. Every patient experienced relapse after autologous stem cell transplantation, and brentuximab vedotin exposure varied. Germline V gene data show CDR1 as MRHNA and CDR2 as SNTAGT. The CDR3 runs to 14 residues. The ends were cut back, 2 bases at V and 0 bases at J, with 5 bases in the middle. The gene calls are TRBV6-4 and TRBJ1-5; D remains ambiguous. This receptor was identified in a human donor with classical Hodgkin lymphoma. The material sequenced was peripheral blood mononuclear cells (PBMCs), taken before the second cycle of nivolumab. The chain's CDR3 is CASSDEYSNQPQHF. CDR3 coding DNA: TGTGCCAGCAGTGACGAGTATAGCAATCAGCCCCAGCATTTT.